The 24 T cell receptor beta chains listed next were all sequenced from one sample in a study of beta chain features in type 1 diabetes. The investigators reverse transcribed all of the isolated RNA, so they sequenced expressed TCRB transcripts. Assay: immunoSEQ multiplex PCR; the TCRdb copy retains only in-frame clones and omits some. The sample contains just over 600,000 clones, roughly a sixth of which appear only once. The sequencing sample was made of naive CD4+ T cells from blood. Receptors originate from a man between 18 and 29 years old in good health.

V gene TRBV28 combines with J gene TRBJ2-7, with 8 bases fitting TRBD1. This CDR3 spans 15 amino acids. The germline V gene has CDR1 MDHEN and CDR2 SYDVKM. The V segment lost 5 bases and the J segment 7 bases; nucleotides outside the gene matches: 13. CDR3 in amino acids: CASSPTGQELGEQYF. CDR3 in DNA: TGTGCCAGCAGTCCCACGGGACAGGAGTTGGGGGAGCAGTACTTC.

As DNA, the CDR3 is TGCGCCAGCAGCCAAGAGGTTACGGGGTACAATGAGCAGTTCTTC. It specifies CASSQEVTGYNEQFF. The rearrangement links TRBV4-3 to TRBJ2-1, with D maybe TRBD2 (5 bases). The germline V and J ends were trimmed by 0 bases and 4 bases, with 10 bases remaining between them. CDR1 is LGHNA and CDR2 is YSLEER in the germline V gene. The CDR3 has 15 residues.

The V gene is TRBV19, the J gene TRBJ1-2; D not certain. This CDR3 is 14 amino acids long. The V and J ends lost 5 bases and 2 bases respectively, with 12 bases between them. Germline loops: CDR1 LNHDA, CDR2 SQIVND (reference sequence). This chain's CDR3 is CASSPRSVNYGYTF. The CDR3 coding sequence is TGTGCCAGTAGTCCTAGGTCAGTGAACTATGGCTACACCTTC.

In DNA form, the CDR3 reads TGCGCCAGCAGCCAAGTGGCGGGACAGGGATACGGCTACACCTTC. Protein sequence: CASSQVAGQGYGYTF. V and J are TRBV4-3 and TRBJ1-2; 9 positions match TRBD1. This CDR3 is built from 15 residues. Losses at the gene ends were 1 base for V and 8 bases for J; bases not matched to a gene: 8. Germline values: CDR1 LGHNA, CDR2 YSLEER.

The V call is TRBV7-3, the J call TRBJ2-2; a possible D gene is TRBD1 (6 bases). Germline V CDR1 and CDR2: SGHTA, FQGTGA. Trimming left V 4 bases short and J 5 bases short, with 14 bases between. The CDR3 spans 15 residues. In DNA, the CDR3 is TGTGCCAGCAGCTCGTTTACAGGGAGTACCGGGGAGCTGTTTTTT. It specifies CASSSFTGSTGELFF.

The rearrangement links TRBV2 to TRBJ2-4, with D unresolved. The CDR3 loop spans 13 amino acids. Trimming removed 6 bases at V and 0 bases at J, with 6 bases between. The germline V gene has CDR1 SNHLY and CDR2 FYNNEI. The CDR3 here is CASRLLAKNIQYF. In DNA form, the CDR3 reads TGTGCCAGCAGACTCTTAGCCAAAAACATTCAGTACTTC.

There are a few counts of this clone. The rearrangement joins TRBV4-3 to TRBJ2-7; TRBD2 is a possible D gene (5 bases). Germline values: CDR1 LGHNA, CDR2 YSLEER. Trimming removed 0 bases at V and 6 bases at J, with 9 bases between. This CDR3 comprises 13 residues. The CDR3 sequence: CASSQEASGEQYF. Written as DNA, the CDR3 is TGCGCCAGCAGCCAAGAAGCCAGCGGCGAGCAGTACTTC.

This rearrangement joins TRBV29-1 to TRBJ2-7; 12 bases map to TRBD2. The ends lost 7 bases at V and 7 bases at J; junction bases unmatched: 11. CDR1 is SQVTM, CDR2 ANQGSEA, per germline. The CDR3 extends over 14 amino acids. CDR3 protein: CSARRLAGAHEQYF. CDR3 sequence (DNA): TGCAGCGCCCGGAGACTAGCGGGGGCTCATGAGCAGTACTTC.

The chain links TRBV7-7 to TRBJ1-2, with no clear D. Deletions cut 3 bases from V and 3 bases from J, with 5 bases between. Germline V gives CDR1 SSHAT, CDR2 FNYEAQ (reference sequence). The CDR3 is 12 residues long. The CDR3 region has the DNA TGTGCCAGCAGCTTTGGGGACTATGGCTACACCTTC. Translated: CASSFGDYGYTF. The full variable domain, with the rest looked up from reference TRBV7-7 and TRBJ1-2, is GAGVSQSPRYKVTKRGQDVTLRCDPISSHATLYWYQQALGQGPEFLTYFNYEAQPDKSGLPSDRFSAERPEGSISTLTIQRTEQRDSAMYRCASSFGDYGYTFGSGTRLTVV.

This clone was detected a few times. The V gene is TRBV11-3, the J gene TRBJ2-5, with D possibly matching TRBD1 (5 bases). Germline V lookup: CDR1 SGHNT, CDR2 YENEEA. The CDR3 is 13 amino acids. V gave up 5 bases and J gave up 5 bases, with 12 bases separating them. In DNA, the CDR3 is TGTGCCAGCAGCGCGAACAGGTGGGAGACCCAGTACTTC. Translating gives CASSANRWETQYF.

Regarding this clone: The junction departs from germline at one end; a sequencing error may be responsible. This sequence joins TRBV7-7 and TRBJ2-5; D could derive from TRBD1 or TRBD2 (5 bases each). This CDR3 region has 14 residues. Germline V gene sequence: CDR1 SSHAT, CDR2 FNYEAQ (reference sequence). CDR3 nucleotide sequence: TGTGCTAGCAGCTCTCCGGGACGTCAAGAGACCCAGTACTTC. This codes for CASSSPGRQETQYF.

V and J are TRBV23-1 and TRBJ2-7; D is perhaps TRBD2 (5 bases). TRBV23-1 is annotated as an ORF whose role is uncertain. The V end lost 4 bases, the J end lost 0 bases, and 16 bases lay between the germline ends. The CDR3 is 16 residues long. The CDR3 coding sequence is TGCGCCAGCAGTCCCCTCCGCGGGTCCCACTCCTACGAGCAGTACTTC. Encoded protein: CASSPLRGSHSYEQYF.

The sample holds a few counts of this clone. The chain is built from TRBV7-2 and TRBJ2-7, with a possible D match to TRBD1 (6 bases). Trimming left V 0 bases short and J 5 bases short, with 11 bases between. This CDR3 contains 14 residues. CDR1 and CDR2 from the germline V gene are SGHTA and FQGNSA. The CDR3 region is CASSLATGSHEQYF. The CDR3 DNA follows: TGTGCCAGCAGCTTAGCGACAGGCTCACACGAGCAGTACTTC.

This clone was picked up many times. This chain joins TRBV9 and TRBJ2-5; 11 bases align to TRBD2. CDR3 length equals 16 residues. The V and J ends lost 0 bases and 5 bases, in that order; junction bases with no gene match: 6. In germline, CDR1 is SGDLS, CDR2 YYNGEE. The CDR3 DNA sequence: TGTGCCAGCAGCGTAGCCATAGCGGGGGGGCTGGAGACCCAGTACTTC. Amino acid sequence: CASSVAIAGGLETQYF.

This chain connects TRBV28 to TRBJ2-7; D remains ambiguous. The CDR3 is 13 residues long. V was trimmed by 8 bases and J by 6 bases, leaving 17 bases between them. Germline V gene lookup returns CDR1 MDHEN and CDR2 SYDVKM. CDR3 sequence: CASQVWQRGEQYF. In DNA, the CDR3 is TGTGCCAGCCAAGTATGGCAAAGAGGCGAGCAGTACTTC. The full variable domain, with the rest looked up from reference TRBV28 and TRBJ2-7, is DVKVTQSSRYLVKRTGEKVFLECVQDMDHENMFWYRQDPGLGLRLIYFSYDVKMKEKGDIPEGYSVSREKKERFSLILESASTNQTSMYLCASQVWQRGEQYFGPGTRLTVT.

The chain couples TRBV7-9 to TRBJ1-4; unclear D gene. Germline assignment: CDR1 SEHNR and CDR2 FQNEAQ (reference sequence). CDR3 size: 14 residues. V was shortened by 3 bases and J by 8 bases, with 13 bases between the two germline ends. For the CDR3, the DNA is TGTGCCAGCAGCTTGGGGAGCCTGGGGGAAAAACTGTTTTTT. It yields the protein CASSLGSLGEKLFF.

This clone was observed a few times. The CDR3 here is CASSQDTSGGVEQFF. The CDR3 bases are TGTGCCAGCAGCCAAGATACTAGCGGGGGTGTTGAGCAGTTCTTC. The gene calls are TRBV4-2 and TRBJ2-1, with TRBD2 matching 11 bases. This CDR3 is built from 15 residues. CDR1 and CDR2 (germline): LGHNA, YNFKEQ. The V segment lost 0 bases and the J segment 9 bases; nucleotides outside the gene matches: 4.

V and J are TRBV9 and TRBJ2-2, with D perhaps TRBD2 (6 bases). CDR3 length equals 14 residues. V was shortened by 0 bases and J by 6 bases, with 9 bases between the two germline ends. Germline assignment: CDR1 SGDLS and CDR2 YYNGEE. In DNA, the CDR3 is TGTGCCAGCAGCGTAGTCGGGAGAGCCGGGGAGCTGTTTTTT. As protein: CASSVVGRAGELFF.

On this clone itself: The sample contains more than one DNA sequence encoding this CDR3. The chain carries TRBV7-2 and TRBJ2-3; TRBD2 matches at 9 bases. Germline CDR1 is SGHTA and CDR2 is FQGNSA. This CDR3 has 15 amino acids. V shed 3 bases, J shed 2 bases, and the junction held 3 bases outside the gene matches. CDR3 DNA: TGTGCCAGCAGCTTGTCTAGCGGGACCACAGATACGCAGTATTTT. Its protein is CASSLSSGTTDTQYF.

The sample holds a few counts of this clone. The CDR3 sequence is CASSQKGGGFNGYTF. DNA of the CDR3: TGTGCCAGCAGCCAAAAAGGGGGCGGTTTCAATGGCTACACCTTC. V and J are TRBV4-2 and TRBJ1-2; TRBD1 aligns across 7 bases. Germline CDR1 reads LGHNA; CDR2 reads YNFKEQ. The CDR3 is made up of 15 amino acids. J was trimmed by 6 bases and V by 2 bases; bases with no gene match: 9.

The gene calls are TRBV6-5 and TRBJ2-5, with D tentatively TRBD1 (6 bases). The CDR3 loop spans 15 amino acids. Trimming took 7 bases from V and 5 from J, leaving 20 bases between them. Germline V gene lookup returns CDR1 MNHEY and CDR2 SVGAGI. DNA of the CDR3: TGTGCCAGCACATATTCTTCAGGGGCAGGCGAGACCCAGTACTTC. It encodes CASTYSSGAGETQYF.

The rearrangement uses TRBV11-2 and TRBJ1-6, with 7 bases matching TRBD1. The CDR3 extends over 17 amino acids. Germline V gene lookup returns CDR1 SGHAT and CDR2 FQNNGV. Trimming cost V 1 base and J 5 bases; bases outside gene matches: 8. The CDR3 bases are TGTGCCAGCAGCTTAGCCCCTCGGGACAGCGATAATTCACCCCTCCACTTT. It specifies CASSLAPRDSDNSPLHF.

The rearrangement links TRBV4-1 to TRBJ2-5; maybe TRBD2 (5 bases). The germline gives CDR1 MGHRA, CDR2 YSYEKL. The CDR3 has 14 amino acids. With 4 bases removed from V and 7 bases from J, the gap between germline ends came to 16 bases. Here the CDR3 reads CASSPLGLAGTQYF. The CDR3 coding sequence is TGCGCCAGCAGCCCTCTGGGATTGGCGGGGACCCAGTACTTC.

This clone came up a few times. The chain is built from TRBV5-4 and TRBJ2-7, with 12 bases that match TRBD1. The trim removed 3 bases at V and 3 bases at J, leaving 4 bases unmatched. Germline V lookup: CDR1 SGHNT, CDR2 YYREEE (reference sequence). The CDR3 is 15 amino acids. This CDR3 is CASSSGTGGIYEQYF. The DNA of the CDR3 is TGTGCCAGCAGCTCTGGGACAGGGGGCATCTACGAGCAGTACTTC.